What follows is one T cell receptor beta chain and its context. This entry belongs to a study of blood T cell repertoires in COVID-19. Study context: Both acute and convalescent COVID-19 samples were obtained from the United States, Italy and Spain. PBMCs, B-cell-depleted T cells, or T cells were the source of the cDNA or gDNA that made up the material.

Original analysis: How many nucleated cells were present was estimated from reference gene primer amplification. Using immunoSEQ multiplex PCR, the repertoire was profiled, and TCRdb retains in-frame clones only, with some absent. V and J calls and clone size are those listed in that table; D and trimming were worked out from the DNA. Of 310,000 or so clones in the sample, approximately 83% are singletons; the top ten hold 2% to 2.5%. The sequenced sample was peripheral blood. The sequence came from a woman in her 30s who had recovered from COVID-19.

The CDR3 region has the DNA TGTGCCAGCAGTATAGCGGGGGGGGCAGATACGCAGTATTTT. It specifies CASSIAGGADTQYF. V gene TRBV6-5 combines with J gene TRBJ2-3; 11 nucleotides line up with TRBD2. The V segment lost 5 bases and the J segment 4 bases; nucleotides outside the gene matches: 2. Germline CDR1 MNHEY, CDR2 SVGAGI. The CDR3 sequence is 14 residues long.